This T cell receptor beta chain was retrieved from a study of blood T cell repertoires in COVID-19. Whole-study context: Donors in the United States, Italy and Spain gave samples during acute or convalescent COVID-19. PBMCs, B-cell-depleted T cells, or T cells were the source of the cDNA or gDNA that made up the material.

Original analysis: Counts of nucleated cells, estimated from reference gene primer amplification, were obtained. Clones were read by immunoSEQ multiplex PCR, and TCRdb kept only the in-frame ones, dropping some. V, J and clone size are taken as reported in that table, and D and trimming were inferred from the DNA itself. The sample carries about 140,000 clones, over 70% recorded once. The CDR3 runs to 17 residues. V lost 4 bases and J lost 5; bases outside the gene matches: 17. From germline, CDR1 is MGHRA and CDR2 YSYEKL. The J gene is TRBJ2-7, the V gene TRBV4-1, with 7 bases aligning to TRBD2. The source of this sequence is a woman aged 50 to 60 with acute or convalescent COVID-19. Sample: peripheral blood. As DNA, the CDR3 is TGCGCCAGCAGCCCTCCAGTAGCGGGTCTGGGAAAAAACGAGCAGTACTTC. It yields the protein CASSPPVAGLGKNEQYF.